This T cell receptor (beta chain) originates from a study of cytomegalovirus exposure and HLA in healthy donors. The study sampled nominally healthy donors, though unrecorded immune exposures were likely. Turning to this clone: Its antigen is unknown.

PCR was performed using 60 Vbeta and 13 Jbeta primers. TCRdb's copy holds only in-frame clones and misses some; the assay was immunoSEQ multiplex PCR. The listing records 55,000 to 75,000 clones. Trimming stripped 4 bases from V and 0 bases from J, with 10 bases between. Germline V gives CDR1 SGDLS, CDR2 YYNGEE. The CDR3 contains 14 residues. Study conclusions and caveats: Association of 16,951 TCR beta sequences with HLA alleles was found at 0.05 false discovery rate in a later analysis. TCR beta chains numbering approximately 150 were designated cytomegalovirus-associated. For presence/absence analyses, sequencing depth was assumed to be roughly uniform across donors.

The sample taken for sequencing was PBMCs. This receptor was taken from a young woman in good health and CMV-seronegative. This sequence joins TRBV9 and TRBJ1-1; no reliable D call. The CDR3 region is CASSTGIMNTEAFF. CDR3 sequence (DNA): TGTGCCAGCAGCACGGGAATCATGAACACTGAAGCTTTCTTT.